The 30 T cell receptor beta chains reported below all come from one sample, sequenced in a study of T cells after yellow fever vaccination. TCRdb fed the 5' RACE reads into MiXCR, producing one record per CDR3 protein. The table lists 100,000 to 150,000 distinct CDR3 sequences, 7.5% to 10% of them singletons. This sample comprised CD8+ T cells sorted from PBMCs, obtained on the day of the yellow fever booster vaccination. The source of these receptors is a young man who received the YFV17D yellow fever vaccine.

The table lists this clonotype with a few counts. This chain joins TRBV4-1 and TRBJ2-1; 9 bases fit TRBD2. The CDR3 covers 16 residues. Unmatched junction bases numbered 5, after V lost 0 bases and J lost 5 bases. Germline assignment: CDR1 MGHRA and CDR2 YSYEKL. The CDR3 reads CASSQEGGGAHNEQFF. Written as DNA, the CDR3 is TGCGCCAGCAGCCAAGAGGGCGGGGGGGCCCACAATGAGCAGTTCTTC.

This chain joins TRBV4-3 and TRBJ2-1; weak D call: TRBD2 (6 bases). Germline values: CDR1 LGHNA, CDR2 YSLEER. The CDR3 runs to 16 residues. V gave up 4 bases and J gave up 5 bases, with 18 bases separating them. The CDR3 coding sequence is TGCGCCAGCAGCCCGTACGGGACTCTCATTGACAATGAGCAGTTCTTC. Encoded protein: CASSPYGTLIDNEQFF.

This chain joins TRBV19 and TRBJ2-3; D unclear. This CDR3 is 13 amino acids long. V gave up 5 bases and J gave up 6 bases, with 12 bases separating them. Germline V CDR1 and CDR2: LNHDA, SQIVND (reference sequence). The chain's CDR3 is CASSLFLADTQYF. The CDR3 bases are TGTGCCAGTAGTTTGTTTCTGGCGGATACGCAGTATTTT. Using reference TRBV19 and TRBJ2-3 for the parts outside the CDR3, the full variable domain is DGGITQSPKYLFRKEGQNVTLSCEQNLNHDAMYWYRQDPGQGLRLIYYSQIVNDFQKGDIAEGYSVSREKKESFPLTVTSAQKNPTAFYLCASSLFLADTQYFGPGTRLTVL.

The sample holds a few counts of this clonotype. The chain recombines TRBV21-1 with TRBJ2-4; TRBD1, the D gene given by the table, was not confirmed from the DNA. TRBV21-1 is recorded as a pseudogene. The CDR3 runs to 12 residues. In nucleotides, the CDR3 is TGTGCCAGCAGCCCGCCCCGGGGGATTCAGTACTTC. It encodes CASSPPRGIQYF.

In DNA, the CDR3 is TGTGCCATCACCAACTACCAAGACAATGAGCAGTTCTTC. Its protein is CAITNYQDNEQFF. The chain carries TRBV10-3 and TRBJ2-1; D not resolved. The CDR3 runs to 13 residues. V gave up 7 bases and J gave up 5 bases, with 12 bases separating them. Germline CDR1 ENHRY, CDR2 SYGVKD.

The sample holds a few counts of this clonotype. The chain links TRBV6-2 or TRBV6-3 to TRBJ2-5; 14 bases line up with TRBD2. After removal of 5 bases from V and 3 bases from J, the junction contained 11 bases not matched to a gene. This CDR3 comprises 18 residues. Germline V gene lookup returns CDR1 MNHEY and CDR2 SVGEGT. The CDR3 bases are TGTGCCAGCAGTAACTGGTGGACTAGCGGGGGGCCAGAAGAGACCCAGTACTTC. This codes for CASSNWWTSGGPEETQYF.

CDR3 coding DNA: TGTGCCAGCAGCTTACGTGTCAGACCCCCGTGGAGTGAGCAGTTCTTC. It specifies CASSLRVRPPWSEQFF. V is TRBV7-2 and J is TRBJ2-1; D is ambiguous. There are 16 residues in the CDR3. The germline gives CDR1 SGHTA, CDR2 FQGNSA. With 2 bases removed from V and 9 bases from J, the gap between germline ends came to 20 bases.

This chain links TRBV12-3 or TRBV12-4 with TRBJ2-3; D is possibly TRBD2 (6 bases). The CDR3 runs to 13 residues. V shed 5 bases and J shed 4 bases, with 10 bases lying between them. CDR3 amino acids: CASSRGGADTQYF. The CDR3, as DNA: TGTGCCAGCAGTAGGGGAGGAGCAGATACGCAGTATTTT.

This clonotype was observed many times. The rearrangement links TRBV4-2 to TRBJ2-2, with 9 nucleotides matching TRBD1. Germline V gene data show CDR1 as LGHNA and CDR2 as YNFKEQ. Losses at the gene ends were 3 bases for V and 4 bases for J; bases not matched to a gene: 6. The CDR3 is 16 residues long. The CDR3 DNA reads TGTGCCAGCAGCCAGCTCCCGGGACAGGGCACCGGGGAGCTGTTTTTT. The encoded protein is CASSQLPGQGTGELFF.

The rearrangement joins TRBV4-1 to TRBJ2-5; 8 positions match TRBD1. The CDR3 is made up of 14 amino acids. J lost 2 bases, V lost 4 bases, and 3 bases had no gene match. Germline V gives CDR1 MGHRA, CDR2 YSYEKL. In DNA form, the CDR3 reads TGCGCCAGCAGCCCGGGACAGGCTCAAGAGACCCAGTACTTC. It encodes CASSPGQAQETQYF.

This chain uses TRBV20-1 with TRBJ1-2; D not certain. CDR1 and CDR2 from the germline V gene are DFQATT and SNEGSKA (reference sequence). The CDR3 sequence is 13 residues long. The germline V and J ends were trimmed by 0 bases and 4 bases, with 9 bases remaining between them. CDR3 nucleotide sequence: TGCAGTGCTAGAGATCCGGTATTCTATGGCTACACCTTC. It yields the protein CSARDPVFYGYTF.

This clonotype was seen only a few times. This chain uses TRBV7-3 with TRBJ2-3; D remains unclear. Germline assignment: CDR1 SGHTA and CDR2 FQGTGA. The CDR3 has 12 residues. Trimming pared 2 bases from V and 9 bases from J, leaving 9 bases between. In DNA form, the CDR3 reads TGTGCCAGCAGCTTACCCCAAGGGACGCAGTATTTT. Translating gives CASSLPQGTQYF.

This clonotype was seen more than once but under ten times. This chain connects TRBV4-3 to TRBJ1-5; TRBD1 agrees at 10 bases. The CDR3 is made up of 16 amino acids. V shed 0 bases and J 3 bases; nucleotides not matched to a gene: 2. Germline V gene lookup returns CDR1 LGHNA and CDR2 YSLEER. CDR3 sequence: CASSQDGTGVNQPQHF. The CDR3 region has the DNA TGCGCCAGCAGCCAAGATGGGACAGGGGTCAATCAGCCCCAGCATTTT.

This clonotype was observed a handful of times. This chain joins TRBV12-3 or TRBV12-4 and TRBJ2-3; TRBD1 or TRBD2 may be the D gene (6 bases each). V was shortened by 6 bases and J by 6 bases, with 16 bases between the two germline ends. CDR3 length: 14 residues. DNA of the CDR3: TGTGCCAGCAGACGAGACAGAGGGGGGGATACGCAGTATTTT. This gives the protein CASRRDRGGDTQYF.

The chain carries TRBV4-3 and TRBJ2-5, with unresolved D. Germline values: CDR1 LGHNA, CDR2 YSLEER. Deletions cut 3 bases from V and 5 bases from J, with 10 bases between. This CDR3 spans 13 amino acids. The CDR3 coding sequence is TGCGCCAGCAGCCAGGAACAAGTGGAGACCCAGTACTTC. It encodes CASSQEQVETQYF.

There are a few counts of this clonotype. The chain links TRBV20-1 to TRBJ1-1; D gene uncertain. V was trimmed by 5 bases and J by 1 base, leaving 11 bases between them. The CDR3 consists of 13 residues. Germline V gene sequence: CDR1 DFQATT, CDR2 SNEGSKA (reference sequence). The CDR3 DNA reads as TGCAGTGCTTTTGGACGGGGGAACACTGAAGCTTTCTTT. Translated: CSAFGRGNTEAFF.

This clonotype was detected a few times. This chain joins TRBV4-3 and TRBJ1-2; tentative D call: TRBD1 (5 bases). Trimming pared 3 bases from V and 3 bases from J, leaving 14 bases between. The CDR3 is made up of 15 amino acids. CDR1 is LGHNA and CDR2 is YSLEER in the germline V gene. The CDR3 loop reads CASSQTAGEDYGYTF. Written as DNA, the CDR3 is TGCGCCAGCAGCCAGACAGCGGGGGAAGACTATGGCTACACCTTC.

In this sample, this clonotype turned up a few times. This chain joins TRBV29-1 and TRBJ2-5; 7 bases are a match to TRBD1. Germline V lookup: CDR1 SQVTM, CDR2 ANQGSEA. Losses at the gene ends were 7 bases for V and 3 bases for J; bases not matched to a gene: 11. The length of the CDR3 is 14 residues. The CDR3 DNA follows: TGCAGCGCAGAATCGACCGGGACAGAAGAGACCCAGTACTTC. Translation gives CSAESTGTEETQYF. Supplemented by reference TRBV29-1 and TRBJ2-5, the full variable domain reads SAVISQKPSRDICQRGTSLTIQCQVDSQVTMMFWYRQQPGQSLTLIATANQGSEATYESGFVIDKFPISRPNLTFSTLTVSNMSPEDSSIYLCSAESTGTEETQYFGPGTRLLVL.

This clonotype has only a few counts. The CDR3 region is CSARRLYQGTGVPNEQFF. The CDR3 DNA reads as TGCAGTGCTAGACGACTATATCAAGGGACAGGGGTCCCCAATGAGCAGTTCTTC. The rearrangement links TRBV20-1 to TRBJ2-1, with 10 bases aligning to TRBD1. Germline CDR1 reads DFQATT; CDR2 reads SNEGSKA (reference sequence). This CDR3 is built from 18 residues. Losses at the gene ends were 2 bases for V and 6 bases for J; bases not matched to a gene: 16.

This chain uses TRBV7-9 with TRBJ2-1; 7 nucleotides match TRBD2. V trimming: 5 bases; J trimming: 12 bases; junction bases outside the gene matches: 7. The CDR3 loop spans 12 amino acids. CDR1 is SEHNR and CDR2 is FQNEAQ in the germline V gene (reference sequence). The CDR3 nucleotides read TGTGCCAGCAGCCCCTGGGAGGGCGGGCAGTTCTTC. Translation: CASSPWEGGQFF.

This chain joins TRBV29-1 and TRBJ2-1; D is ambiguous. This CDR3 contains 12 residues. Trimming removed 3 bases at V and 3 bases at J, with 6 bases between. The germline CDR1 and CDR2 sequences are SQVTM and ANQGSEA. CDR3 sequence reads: CSVDTSYNEQFF. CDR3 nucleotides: TGCAGCGTTGACACCAGCTACAATGAGCAGTTCTTC.

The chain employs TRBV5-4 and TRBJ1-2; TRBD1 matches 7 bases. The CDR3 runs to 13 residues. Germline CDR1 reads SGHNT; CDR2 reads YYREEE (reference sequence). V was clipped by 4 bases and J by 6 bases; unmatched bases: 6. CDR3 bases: TGTGCCAGCAGCGGCAGGGACAGTCATGGCTACACCTTC. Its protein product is CASSGRDSHGYTF. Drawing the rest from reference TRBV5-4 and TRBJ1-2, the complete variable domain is ETGVTQSPTHLIKTRGQQVTLRCSSQSGHNTVSWYQQALGQGPQFIFQYYREEENGRGNFPPRFSGLQFPNYSSELNVNALELDDSALYLCASSGRDSHGYTFGSGTRLTVV.

The CDR3 nucleotides read TGTGCCACCTCCGGAGGGTCATCCTACGAGCAGTACGTC. Translated: CATSGGSSYEQYV. This chain connects TRBV7-9 to TRBJ2-7, with D perhaps matching TRBD2 (6 bases). CDR3 length: 13 amino acids. Germline CDR1 is SEHNR and CDR2 is FQNEAQ (reference sequence). The germline V and J ends were trimmed by 10 bases and 1 base, with 14 bases remaining between them.

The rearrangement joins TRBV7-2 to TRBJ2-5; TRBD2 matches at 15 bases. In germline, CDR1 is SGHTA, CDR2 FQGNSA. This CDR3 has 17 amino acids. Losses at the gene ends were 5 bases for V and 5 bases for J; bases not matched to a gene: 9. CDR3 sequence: CASSGGLAGGPGETQYF. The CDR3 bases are TGTGCCAGCAGCGGGGGACTAGCGGGGGGCCCTGGGGAGACCCAGTACTTC. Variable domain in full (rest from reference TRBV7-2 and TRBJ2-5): GAGVSQSPSNKVTEKGKDVELRCDPISGHTALYWYRQSLGQGLEFLIYFQGNSAPDKSGLPSDRFSAERTGGSVSTLTIQRTQQEDSAVYLCASSGGLAGGPGETQYFGPGTRLLVL.

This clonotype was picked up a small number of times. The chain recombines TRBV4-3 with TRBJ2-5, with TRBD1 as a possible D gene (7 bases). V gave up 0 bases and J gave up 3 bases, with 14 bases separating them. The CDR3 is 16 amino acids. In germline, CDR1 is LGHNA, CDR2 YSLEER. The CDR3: CASSQDPGGHKETQYF. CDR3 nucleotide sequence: TGCGCCAGCAGCCAAGACCCAGGGGGGCATAAAGAGACCCAGTACTTC.

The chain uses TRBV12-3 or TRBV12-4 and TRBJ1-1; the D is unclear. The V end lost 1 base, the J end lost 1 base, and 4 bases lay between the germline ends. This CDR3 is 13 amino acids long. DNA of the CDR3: TGTGCCAGCAGTTTAGGGGAGAACACTGAAGCTTTCTTT. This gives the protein CASSLGENTEAFF.

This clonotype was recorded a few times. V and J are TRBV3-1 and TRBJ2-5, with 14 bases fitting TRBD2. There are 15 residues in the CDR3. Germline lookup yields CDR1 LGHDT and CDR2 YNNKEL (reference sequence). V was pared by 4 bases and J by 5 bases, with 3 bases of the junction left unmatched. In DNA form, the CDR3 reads TGTGCCAGCAGCCCCGGGACTAGCGGGGGTGAGACCCAGTACTTC. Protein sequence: CASSPGTSGGETQYF.

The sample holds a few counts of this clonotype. CDR3 in amino acids: CSVEEWASGVADTQYF. The CDR3 DNA follows: TGCAGCGTTGAAGAGTGGGCTAGCGGTGTGGCAGATACGCAGTATTTT. The chain carries TRBV29-1 and TRBJ2-3; TRBD2 matches at 7 bases. The CDR3 runs to 16 residues. Trimming at V came to 0 bases and at J to 4 bases, leaving 10 bases not matched to a gene. CDR1 SQVTM and CDR2 ANQGSEA come from the germline V gene.

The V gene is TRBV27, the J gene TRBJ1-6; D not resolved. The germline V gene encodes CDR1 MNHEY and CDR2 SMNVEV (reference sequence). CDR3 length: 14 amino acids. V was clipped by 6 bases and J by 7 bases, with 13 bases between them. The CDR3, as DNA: TGTGCCAGCAGGATCCTTTCGGGAAATTCACCCCTCCACTTT. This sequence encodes CASRILSGNSPLHF.

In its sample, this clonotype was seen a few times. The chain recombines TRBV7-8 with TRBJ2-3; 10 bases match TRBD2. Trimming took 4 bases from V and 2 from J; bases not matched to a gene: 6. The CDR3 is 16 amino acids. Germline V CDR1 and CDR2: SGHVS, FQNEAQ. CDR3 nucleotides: TGTGCCAGCAGCTCGAGCGGGGGGGGTTCCACAGATACGCAGTATTTT. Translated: CASSSSGGGSTDTQYF.